This T cell receptor (beta chain) was identified during a study of CD8+ T cells in alopecia areata. Study-wide results and caveats: Clonality exceeded that of normal scalp in lesional scalp, most notably in alopecia totalis/universalis. Among the cells sequenced in scalp samples are also the resident alphabeta T cells of normal skin.

RNA was isolated and reverse transcribed to cDNA, the sequencing template. TCRdb keeps only in-frame clones here, not all; method: immunoSEQ multiplex PCR. Of some 200,000 clones detected, more than 55% appear once; the ten largest clones hold 4.5% to 6%. Of note for this clone: The target antigen is unknown.

CD4+ and CD8+ T cells were sorted from PBMCs stained for CD3, CD4 and CD8. There are 15 residues in the CDR3. The germline CDR1 and CDR2 sequences are MNHEY and SMNVEV (reference sequence). V was cut by 0 bases and J by 14 bases, with 17 bases left in between. What was sequenced was CD8+ T cells sorted from blood. The chain recombines TRBV27 with TRBJ1-6, with D possibly TRBD1 on 6 matching bases. This receptor was taken from a human donor in good health. The CDR3 here is CASSLSTGWVGALHF. The CDR3 DNA reads as TGTGCCAGCAGTTTATCAACAGGGTGGGTCGGAGCCCTCCACTTT.